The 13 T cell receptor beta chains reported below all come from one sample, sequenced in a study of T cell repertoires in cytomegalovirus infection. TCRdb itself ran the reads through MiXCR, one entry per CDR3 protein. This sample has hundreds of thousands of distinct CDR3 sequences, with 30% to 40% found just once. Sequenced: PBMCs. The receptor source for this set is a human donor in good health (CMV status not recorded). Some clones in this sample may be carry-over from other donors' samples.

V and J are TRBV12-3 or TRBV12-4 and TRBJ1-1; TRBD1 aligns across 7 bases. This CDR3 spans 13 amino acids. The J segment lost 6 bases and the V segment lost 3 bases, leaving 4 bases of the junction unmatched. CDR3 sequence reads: CASSFIQGAEAFF. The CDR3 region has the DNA TGTGCCAGCAGTTTTATCCAGGGGGCTGAAGCTTTCTTT.

The CDR3: CASSLAPGPNTEAFF. CDR3 coding DNA: TGTGCCAGCAGCTTAGCGCCTGGACCGAACACTGAAGCTTTCTTT. This sequence joins TRBV7-2 and TRBJ1-1; no clear D. Germline V CDR1 and CDR2: SGHTA, FQGNSA. The V gene lost 0 bases and the J gene lost 1 base, with 9 bases spanning the gap. This CDR3 region has 15 residues.

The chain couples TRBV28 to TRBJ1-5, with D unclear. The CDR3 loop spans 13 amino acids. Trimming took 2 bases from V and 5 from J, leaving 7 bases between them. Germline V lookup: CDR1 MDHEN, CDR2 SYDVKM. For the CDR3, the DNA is TGTGCCAGCAGTTTACCAGCTTATCAGCCCCAGCATTTT. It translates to CASSLPAYQPQHF.

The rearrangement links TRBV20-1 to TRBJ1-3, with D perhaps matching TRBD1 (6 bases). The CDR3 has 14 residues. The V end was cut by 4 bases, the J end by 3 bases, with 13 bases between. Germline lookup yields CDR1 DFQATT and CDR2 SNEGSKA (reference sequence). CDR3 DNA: TGCAGTGCTACAAAGGGGGGCTATGGAAACACCATATATTTT. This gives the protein CSATKGGYGNTIYF.

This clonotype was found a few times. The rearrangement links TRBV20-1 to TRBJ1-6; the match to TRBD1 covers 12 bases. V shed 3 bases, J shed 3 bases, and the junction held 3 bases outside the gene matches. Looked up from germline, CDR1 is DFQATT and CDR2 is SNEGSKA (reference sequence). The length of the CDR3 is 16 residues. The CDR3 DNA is TGCAGTGCTAGGGGGACAGGGGGCCTCTATAATTCACCCCTCCACTTT. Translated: CSARGTGGLYNSPLHF.

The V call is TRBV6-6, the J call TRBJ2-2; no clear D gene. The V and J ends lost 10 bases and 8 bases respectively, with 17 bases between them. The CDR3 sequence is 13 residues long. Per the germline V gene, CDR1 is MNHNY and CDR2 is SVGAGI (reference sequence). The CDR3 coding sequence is TGTGCCACAACCTACGGACGGGTGGGGGAGCTGTTTTTT. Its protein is CATTYGRVGELFF.

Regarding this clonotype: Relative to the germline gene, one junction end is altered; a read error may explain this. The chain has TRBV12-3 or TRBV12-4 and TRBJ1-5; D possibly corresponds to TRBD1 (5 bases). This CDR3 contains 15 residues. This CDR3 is CASGRGGGGNHPQHF. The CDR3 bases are TGTGCCAGCGGAAGGGGTGGAGGTGGCAATCATCCCCAGCATTTT.

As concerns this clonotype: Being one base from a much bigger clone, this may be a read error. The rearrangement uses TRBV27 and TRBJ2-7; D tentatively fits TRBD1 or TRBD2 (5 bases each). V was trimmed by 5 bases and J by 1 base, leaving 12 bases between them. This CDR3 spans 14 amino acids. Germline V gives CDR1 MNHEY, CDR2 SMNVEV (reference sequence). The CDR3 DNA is TGTGCCAGCAGTGCCTGGGACGGATCCTACGAGCAGTACTTC. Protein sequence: CASSAWDGSYEQYF.

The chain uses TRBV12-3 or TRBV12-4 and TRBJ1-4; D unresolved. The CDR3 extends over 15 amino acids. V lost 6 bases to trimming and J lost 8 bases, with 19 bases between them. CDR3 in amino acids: CASSPDKGLPEKLFF. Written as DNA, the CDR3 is TGTGCCAGCAGCCCCGACAAGGGTTTGCCCGAAAAACTGTTTTTT.

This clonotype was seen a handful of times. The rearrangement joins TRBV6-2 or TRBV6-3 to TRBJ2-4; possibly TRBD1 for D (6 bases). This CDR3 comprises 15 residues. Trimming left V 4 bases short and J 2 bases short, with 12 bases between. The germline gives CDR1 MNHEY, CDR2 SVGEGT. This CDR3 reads CASSFPQGSKNIQYF. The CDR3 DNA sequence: TGTGCCAGCAGTTTCCCACAGGGCTCCAAAAACATTCAGTACTTC.

The chain's CDR3 is CASSIPGQLYEQYF. The CDR3 coding sequence is TGTGCCAGTAGTATCCCTGGACAGCTCTACGAGCAGTACTTC. This sequence joins TRBV19 and TRBJ2-7, with D possibly TRBD1 on 6 matching bases. The germline CDR1 and CDR2 sequences are LNHDA and SQIVND (reference sequence). V dropped 3 bases and J dropped 3 bases, with 12 bases sitting between them. CDR3 length: 14 residues.

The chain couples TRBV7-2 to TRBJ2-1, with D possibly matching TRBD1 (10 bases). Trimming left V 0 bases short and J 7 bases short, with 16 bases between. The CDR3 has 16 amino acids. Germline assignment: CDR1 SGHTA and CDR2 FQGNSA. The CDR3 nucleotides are TGTGCCAGCAGCTTAGCGCGGGGGGGACAGGGGAATGAGCAGTTCTTC. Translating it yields CASSLARGGQGNEQFF.

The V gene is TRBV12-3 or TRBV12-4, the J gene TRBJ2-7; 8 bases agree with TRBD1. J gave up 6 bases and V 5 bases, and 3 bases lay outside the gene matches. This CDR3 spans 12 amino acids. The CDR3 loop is CASSKDRAEQYF. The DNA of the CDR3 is TGTGCCAGCAGTAAGGACAGGGCCGAGCAGTACTTC.